This TCR beta chain is from a study of Graves' ophthalmopathy and Graves' hyperthyroidism. CDR3 regions of TCR beta were amplified from RNA transcripts. First-round RT-PCR employed HTBI primers, with a second-round multiplex PCR after it. In TCRdb, the multiplex PCR reads were re-called with MiXCR into one record per CDR3 protein. The sample yields 400,000 or so distinct CDR3 sequences, 17% seen once. This clonotype was counted many times. An end of the junction does not agree with germline; a read error may underlie this. CDR1 and CDR2 (germline): SGHAT, FQDESV (reference sequence). This CDR3 has 18 residues.

The chain links TRBV11-1 to TRBJ2-4, with 9 nucleotides matching TRBD2. The clonotype originates from an adult woman with stable Graves' hyperthyroidism. Sequenced material: peripheral blood. This CDR3 reads CASSSVFEREVAKNIKYF. The CDR3 bases are TGTGCCAGCAGCTCCGTTTTCGAGCGGGAGGTAGCCAAAAACATTAAGTACTTC.